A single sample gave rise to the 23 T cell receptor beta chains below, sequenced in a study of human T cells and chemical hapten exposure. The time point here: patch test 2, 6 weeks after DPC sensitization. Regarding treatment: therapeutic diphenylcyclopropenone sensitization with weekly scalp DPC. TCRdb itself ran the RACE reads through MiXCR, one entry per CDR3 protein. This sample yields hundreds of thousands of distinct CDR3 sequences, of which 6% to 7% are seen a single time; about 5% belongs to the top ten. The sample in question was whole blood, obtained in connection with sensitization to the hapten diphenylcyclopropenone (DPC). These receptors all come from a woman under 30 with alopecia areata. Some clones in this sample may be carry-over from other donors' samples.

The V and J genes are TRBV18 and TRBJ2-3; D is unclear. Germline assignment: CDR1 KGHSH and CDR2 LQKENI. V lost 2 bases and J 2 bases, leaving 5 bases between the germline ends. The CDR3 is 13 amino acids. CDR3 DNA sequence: TGTGCCAGCTCACCAAGCCTCACAGATACGCAGTATTTT. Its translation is CASSPSLTDTQYF.

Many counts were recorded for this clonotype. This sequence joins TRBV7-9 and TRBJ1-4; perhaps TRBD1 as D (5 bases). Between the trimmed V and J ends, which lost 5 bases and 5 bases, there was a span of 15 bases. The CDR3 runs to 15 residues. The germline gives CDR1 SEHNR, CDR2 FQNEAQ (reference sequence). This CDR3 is CASSRIGTQNEKLFF. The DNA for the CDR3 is TGTGCCAGCAGCCGAATCGGGACTCAAAATGAAAAACTGTTTTTT.

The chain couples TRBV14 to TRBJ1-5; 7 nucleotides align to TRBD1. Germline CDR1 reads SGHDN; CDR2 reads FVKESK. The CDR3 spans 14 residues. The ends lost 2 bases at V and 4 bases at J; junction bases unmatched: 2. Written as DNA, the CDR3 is TGTGCCAGCAGCCAAACAGGGGCAAATCAGCCCCAGCATTTT. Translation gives CASSQTGANQPQHF.

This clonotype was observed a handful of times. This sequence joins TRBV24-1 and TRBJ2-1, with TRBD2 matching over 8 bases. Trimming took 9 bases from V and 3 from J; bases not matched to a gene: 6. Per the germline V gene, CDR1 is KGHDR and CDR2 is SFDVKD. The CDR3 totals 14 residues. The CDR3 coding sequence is TGTGCCACCGCTCGGGGGGGCCTCTACAATGAGCAGTTCTTC. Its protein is CATARGGLYNEQFF.

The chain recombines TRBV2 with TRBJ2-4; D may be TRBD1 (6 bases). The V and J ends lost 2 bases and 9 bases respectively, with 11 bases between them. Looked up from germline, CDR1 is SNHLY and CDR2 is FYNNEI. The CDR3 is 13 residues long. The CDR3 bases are TGTGCCAGCAGTGAACTTGGGGGCGGCATTCAGTACTTC. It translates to CASSELGGGIQYF.

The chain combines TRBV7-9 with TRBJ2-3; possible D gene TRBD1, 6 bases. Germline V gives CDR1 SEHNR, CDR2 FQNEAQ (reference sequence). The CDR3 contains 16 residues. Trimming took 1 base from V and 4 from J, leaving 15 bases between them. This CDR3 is CASSLGSRGSSDTQYF. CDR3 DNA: TGTGCCAGCAGCTTAGGTAGCAGGGGATCATCAGATACGCAGTATTTT.

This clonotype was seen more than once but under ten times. The CDR3 coding sequence is TGTGCCAGCGTTCCCGTTGGGGGATACGAGCAGTACTTC. It translates to CASVPVGGYEQYF. This sequence joins TRBV6-1 and TRBJ2-7; D tentatively fits TRBD1 or TRBD2 (5 bases each). Germline values: CDR1 MNHNS, CDR2 SASEGT. The CDR3 totals 13 residues. V was pared by 8 bases and J by 4 bases, with 15 bases between.

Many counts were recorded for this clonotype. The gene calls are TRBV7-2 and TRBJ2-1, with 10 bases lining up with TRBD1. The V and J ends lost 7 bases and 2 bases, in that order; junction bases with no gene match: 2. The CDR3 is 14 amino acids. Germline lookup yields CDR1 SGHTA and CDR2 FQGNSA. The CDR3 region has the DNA TGTGCCAGCAACGGACAGGGGGCCTACAATGAGCAGTTCTTC. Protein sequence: CASNGQGAYNEQFF.

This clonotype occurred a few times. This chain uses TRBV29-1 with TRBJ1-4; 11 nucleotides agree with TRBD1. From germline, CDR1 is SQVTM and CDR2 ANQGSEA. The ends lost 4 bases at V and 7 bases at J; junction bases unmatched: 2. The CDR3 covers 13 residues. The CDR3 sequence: CSVGGTGGEKLFF. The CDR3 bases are TGCAGCGTTGGAGGGACAGGGGGTGAAAAACTGTTTTTT.

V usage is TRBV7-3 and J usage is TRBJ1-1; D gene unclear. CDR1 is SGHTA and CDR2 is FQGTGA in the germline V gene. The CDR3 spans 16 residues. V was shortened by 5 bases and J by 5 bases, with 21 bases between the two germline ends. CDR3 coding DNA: TGTGCCAGCAGCCCCAATGGCGGCAGGTATTTGACTGAAGCTTTCTTT. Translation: CASSPNGGRYLTEAFF.

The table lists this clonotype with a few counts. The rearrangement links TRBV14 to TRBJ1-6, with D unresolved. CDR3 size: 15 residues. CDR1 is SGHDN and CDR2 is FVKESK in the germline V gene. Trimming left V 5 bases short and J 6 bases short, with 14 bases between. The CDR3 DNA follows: TGTGCCAGCAGCTACCAAGAGGCCAGTAATTCACCCCTCCACTTT. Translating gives CASSYQEASNSPLHF.

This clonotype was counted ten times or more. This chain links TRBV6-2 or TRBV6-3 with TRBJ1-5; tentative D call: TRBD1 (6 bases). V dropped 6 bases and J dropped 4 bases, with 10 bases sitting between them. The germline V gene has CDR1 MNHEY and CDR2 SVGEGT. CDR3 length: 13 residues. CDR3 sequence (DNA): TGTGCCAGCAGCTTCACAGGGAATCAGCCCCAGCATTTT. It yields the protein CASSFTGNQPQHF.

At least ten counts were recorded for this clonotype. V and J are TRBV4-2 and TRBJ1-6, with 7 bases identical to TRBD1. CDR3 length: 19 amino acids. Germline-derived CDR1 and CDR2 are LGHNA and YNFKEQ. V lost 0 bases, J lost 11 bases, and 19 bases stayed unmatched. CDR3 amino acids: CASSQDYPSGTDDKAPLHF. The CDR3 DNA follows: TGTGCCAGCAGCCAAGATTACCCGTCCGGGACAGATGATAAGGCACCCCTCCACTTT.

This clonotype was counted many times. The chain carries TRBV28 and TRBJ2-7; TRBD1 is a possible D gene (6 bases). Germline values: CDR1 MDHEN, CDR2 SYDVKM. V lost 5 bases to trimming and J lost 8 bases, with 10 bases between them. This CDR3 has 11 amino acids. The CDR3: CASSEQGQQYF. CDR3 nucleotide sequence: TGTGCCAGCAGTGAACAGGGTCAGCAGTACTTC. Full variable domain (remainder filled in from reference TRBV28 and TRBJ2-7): DVKVTQSSRYLVKRTGEKVFLECVQDMDHENMFWYRQDPGLGLRLIYFSYDVKMKEKGDIPEGYSVSREKKERFSLILESASTNQTSMYLCASSEQGQQYFGPGTRLTVT.

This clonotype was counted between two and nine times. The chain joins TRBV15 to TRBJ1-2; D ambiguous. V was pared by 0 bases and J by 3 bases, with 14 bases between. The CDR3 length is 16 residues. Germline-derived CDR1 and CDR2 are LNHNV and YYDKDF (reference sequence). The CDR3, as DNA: TGTGCCACCAGCAGAGACCGGAAACCCCGGGACTATGGCTACACCTTC. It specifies CATSRDRKPRDYGYTF.

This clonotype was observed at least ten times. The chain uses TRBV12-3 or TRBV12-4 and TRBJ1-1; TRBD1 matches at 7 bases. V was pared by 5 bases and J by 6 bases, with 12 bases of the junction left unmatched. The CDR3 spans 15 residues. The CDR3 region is CASSVGDREIAEAFF. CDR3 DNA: TGTGCCAGCAGTGTAGGAGACAGGGAGATCGCTGAAGCTTTCTTT.

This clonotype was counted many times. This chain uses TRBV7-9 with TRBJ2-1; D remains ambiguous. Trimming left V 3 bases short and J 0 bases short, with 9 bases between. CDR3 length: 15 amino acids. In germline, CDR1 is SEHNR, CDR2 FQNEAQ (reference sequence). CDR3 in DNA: TGTGCCAGCAGCTTCAAGGGTAGCTCCTACAATGAGCAGTTCTTC. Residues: CASSFKGSSYNEQFF.

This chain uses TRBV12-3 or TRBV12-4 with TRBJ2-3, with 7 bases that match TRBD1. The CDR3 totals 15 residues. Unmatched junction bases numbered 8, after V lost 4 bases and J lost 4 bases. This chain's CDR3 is CASSSQNRGPDTQYF. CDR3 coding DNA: TGTGCCAGCAGTTCCCAAAACAGGGGACCAGATACGCAGTATTTT.

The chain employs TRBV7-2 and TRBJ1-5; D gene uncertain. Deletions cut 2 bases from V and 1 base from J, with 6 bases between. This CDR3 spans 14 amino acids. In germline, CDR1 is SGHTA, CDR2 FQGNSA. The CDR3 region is CASSLYESNQPQHF. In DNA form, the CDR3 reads TGTGCCAGCAGCTTATATGAGAGCAATCAGCCCCAGCATTTT.

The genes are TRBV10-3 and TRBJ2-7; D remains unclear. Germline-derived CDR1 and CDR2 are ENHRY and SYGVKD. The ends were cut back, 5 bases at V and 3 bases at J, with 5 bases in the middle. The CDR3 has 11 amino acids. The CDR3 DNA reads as TGTGCCATCAGTTCGAACTACGAGCAGTACTTC. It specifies CAISSNYEQYF.

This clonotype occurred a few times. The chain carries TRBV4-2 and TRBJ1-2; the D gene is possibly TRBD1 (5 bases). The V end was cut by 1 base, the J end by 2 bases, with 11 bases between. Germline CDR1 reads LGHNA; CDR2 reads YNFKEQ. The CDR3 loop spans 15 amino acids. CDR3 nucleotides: TGTGCCAGCAGCCAAGTTGGCAGGGAGAACTATGGCTACACCTTC. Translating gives CASSQVGRENYGYTF.

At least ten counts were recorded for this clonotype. The CDR3 sequence: CSVGTGTDTQYF. The CDR3 nucleotides are TGCAGCGTTGGGACAGGCACAGATACGCAGTATTTT. The rearrangement joins TRBV29-1 to TRBJ2-3; D is possibly TRBD1 (6 bases). Germline CDR1 reads SQVTM; CDR2 reads ANQGSEA. The CDR3 is 12 amino acids. Trimming removed 4 bases from V and 1 base from J, with 6 bases in between.

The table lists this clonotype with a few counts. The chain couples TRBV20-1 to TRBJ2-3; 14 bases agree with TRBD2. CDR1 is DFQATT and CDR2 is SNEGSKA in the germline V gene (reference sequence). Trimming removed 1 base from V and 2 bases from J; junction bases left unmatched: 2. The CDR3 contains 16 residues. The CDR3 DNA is TGCAGTGCTAGAGTGGGACTAGCGGGGGCCACAGATACGCAGTATTTT. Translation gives CSARVGLAGATDTQYF.